The TCR beta chain under discussion was sequenced for a study of T cell responses to AZD1222 COVID-19 vaccine. General study results and limits: CD4 TCRs associated with vaccination spanned spike, dominating at 160-218 and 743-854. Reports say nearly half of spike-specific TCRs go after unmutated variant regions. Clonal diversity was possibly underestimated, and the donors were mostly white British, with more females.

The CDR3 totals 13 residues. Germline V CDR1 and CDR2: KGHDR, SFDVKD. The ends were cut back, 4 bases at V and 4 bases at J, with 8 bases in the middle. This clone has only one observation. The antigen is undetermined. TCRdb's table, derived via immunoSEQ multiplex PCR, lists solely in-frame clones and lacks some. The sample contains more than 110,000 clones, about 92% of which appear only once. Specimen: peripheral blood, collected 28 days after the second AZD1222 dose. This sequence joins TRBV24-1 and TRBJ2-3; maybe TRBD2 (6 bases). This TCR was sampled from an adult who received the AZD1222 COVID-19 vaccine. CDR3 loop: CATSETSPDTQYF. CDR3 DNA: TGTGCCACCAGTGAGACTAGTCCAGATACGCAGTATTTT.